The subject of this entry is one TCR beta chain. The antigen remains undetermined. These data are taken from a study of T cells in lung cancer brain metastases. Study results and limitations: Fragmented FFPE DNA may have left the infiltrating repertoire incompletely captured. Compared with paired primaries, brain metastases showed fewer unique productive clones (roughly 1,400 versus 4,700).

Patients had resection for synchronous oligometastatic disease or delayed recurrence of a solitary brain metastasis. Tumor areas were macrodissected from roughly five deparaffinized, unstained about 10 um sections guided by marked H&E slides. This table comes from immunoSEQ multiplex PCR, and its TCRdb copy is limited to in-frame clones, with some not included. The table shows a few thousand clones, with roughly 91% occurring only once. Trimming cost V 4 bases and J 5 bases; bases outside gene matches: 11. Germline V gives CDR1 SEHNR, CDR2 FQNEAQ (reference sequence). This CDR3 is 16 amino acids long.

Sequenced input: tumor tissue from the primary lung tumor. V gene TRBV7-9 combines with J gene TRBJ1-5; 7 positions agree with TRBD1. The sequence derives from a man between 65 and 85 years old with non-small cell lung cancer. The CDR3 protein is CASSSWSVDRYQPQHF. The DNA for the CDR3 is TGTGCCAGCAGCTCCTGGTCGGTGGACAGGTATCAGCCCCAGCATTTT.